The 10 T cell receptor beta chains below all came from one sample that was sequenced in a study of blood T cell repertoires in COVID-19 (dated by TCRdb to 2018 to 2021). Receptor libraries were prepared by the immunoSEQ multiplex PCR assay. In its TCRdb copy, this immuneACCESS table keeps in-frame sequences only and misses some clones. Where compared with another copy, unresolved V genes explain less than half of these, and the others have no known cause. The sample table lists approximately 320,000 clones, over 85% of them with a count of one. The ten most abundant clones make up over 8.5% of the sample. Sequenced material: peripheral blood. The receptors here all came from a woman in her twenties or thirties with COVID-19, enrolled during active disease.

The V and J genes are TRBV6-5 and TRBJ1-1; 7 bases are a match to TRBD1. Germline trimming cut 4 bases from V and 7 bases from J; bases unmatched to any gene: 6. Germline V gene sequence: CDR1 MNHEY, CDR2 SVGAGI. The CDR3 consists of 13 residues. The CDR3 DNA follows: TGTGCCAGCAGTTTACAGGGGTTCAGTGAAGCTTTCTTT. This codes for CASSLQGFSEAFF.

This chain connects TRBV5-1 to TRBJ2-4; a weak D match, TRBD2 (6 bases). CDR3 size: 15 residues. Germline lookup yields CDR1 SGHRS and CDR2 YFSETQ. V was trimmed by 4 bases and J by 0 bases, leaving 11 bases between them. CDR3 coding DNA: TGCGCCAGCAGCCGCCGGGGAGGAGCCAAAAACATTCAGTACTTC. It codes for CASSRRGGAKNIQYF.

The V and J genes are TRBV12-3 or TRBV12-4 and TRBJ2-1; TRBD2 is a possible D gene (6 bases). The V end lost 3 bases, the J end lost 7 bases, and 10 bases lay between the germline ends. The CDR3 has 13 amino acids. DNA for the CDR3: TGTGCCAGCAGTTTGGGGGGAACTAATGAGCAGTTCTTC. It translates to CASSLGGTNEQFF.

The genes are TRBV27 and TRBJ2-7, with D possibly being TRBD1 (6 bases). Germline values: CDR1 MNHEY, CDR2 SMNVEV (reference sequence). This CDR3 has 13 amino acids. V shed 6 bases and J shed 3 bases, with 12 bases lying between them. In DNA form, the CDR3 reads TGTGCCAGCAGCTTGGACAGCAACTACGAGCAGTACTTC. It encodes CASSLDSNYEQYF.

J is TRBJ2-1 and V is TRBV19, with D possibly matching TRBD1 (5 bases). V was clipped by 5 bases and J by 3 bases, with 5 bases between them. The CDR3 covers 12 residues. Germline CDR1 reads LNHDA; CDR2 reads SQIVND (reference sequence). CDR3 region: CASSQGYNEQFF. The CDR3 nucleotides read TGTGCCAGTAGTCAGGGCTACAATGAGCAGTTCTTC.

Concerning this clone: The same CDR3 can be traced to other DNA sequences in this sample. The chain couples TRBV5-1 to TRBJ2-5; D not resolved. Trimming cost V 0 bases and J 4 bases, with 10 bases left between them. This CDR3 has 14 residues. CDR1 and CDR2 (germline): SGHRS, YFSETQ. The CDR3 protein is CASSLAGGGETQYF. CDR3 nucleotide sequence: TGCGCCAGCAGCTTGGCTGGCGGTGGAGAGACCCAGTACTTC.

The chain is built from TRBV5-1 and TRBJ2-2; 7 bases match TRBD1. V shed 4 bases and J 0 bases; nucleotides not matched to a gene: 6. Germline CDR1 SGHRS, CDR2 YFSETQ. The CDR3 covers 16 residues. CDR3: CASSLQGQTNTGELFF. DNA for the CDR3: TGCGCCAGCAGCCTCCAGGGACAGACGAACACCGGGGAGCTGTTTTTT.

The chain is built from TRBV5-5 and TRBJ1-1; D uncertain. V was clipped by 0 bases and J by 1 base, with 10 bases between them. This CDR3 has 15 residues. From germline, CDR1 is SGHKS and CDR2 YYEKEE (reference sequence). CDR3 region: CASSLGWGENTEAFF. CDR3 nucleotides: TGTGCCAGCAGCTTGGGCTGGGGAGAGAACACTGAAGCTTTCTTT.

As DNA, the CDR3 is TGTGCCAGCAGCCTCGATCCGGGACAGATATATGGCTACACCTTC. It translates to CASSLDPGQIYGYTF. The chain combines TRBV14 with TRBJ1-2; TRBD1 matches at 7 bases. There are 15 residues in the CDR3. Per germline, CDR1 SGHDN and CDR2 FVKESK. J gave up 5 bases and V 4 bases, and 10 bases lay outside the gene matches.

The chain employs TRBV6-5 and TRBJ1-1; a weak D match, TRBD1 (5 bases). There are 15 residues in the CDR3. Trimming shortened V by 7 bases and J by 0 bases, and 15 bases separated the two germline ends. In germline, CDR1 is MNHEY, CDR2 SVGAGI. The CDR3 is CASKRGVGLNTEAFF. The CDR3, as DNA: TGTGCCAGCAAACGGGGGGTAGGGCTGAACACTGAAGCTTTCTTT.